This TCR beta chain was recovered during a study of CD4 T cells in relation to SARS-CoV-2 and coronaviruses. The overall study: After 10 days of antigen culture, PBMC TCR beta CDR3s were sequenced. No peptide or an HIV-1 Nef peptide pool served as negative control. The HLA restriction of the shared crossreactive spike epitopes was mapped.

The unexposed donors gave CD4+ T cells in about 2011-2018, prior to COVID-19. The cells were cultured for about 10 days before CD4+ T cells were isolated. The method was immunoSEQ multiplex PCR; TCRdb's version includes in-frame clones alone and lacks a portion of them. Among about 21,000 clones listed, about 70% were seen once. On this clone itself: Its antigen remains unknown.

Specimen: CD4+ T cells from PBMCs, cultured in vitro. This receptor was taken from a human donor in good health.

For the CDR3, the DNA is TGCGCCAGCAGCTTGGGAGCGGGAGGGATCGAGACCCAGTACTTC. This encodes CASSLGAGGIETQYF. This rearrangement joins TRBV5-1 to TRBJ2-5; 10 bases agree with TRBD2. The ends lost 0 bases at V and 5 bases at J; junction bases unmatched: 4. The germline V gene has CDR1 SGHRS and CDR2 YFSETQ. The CDR3 consists of 15 residues.